These T cell receptor beta chains were read from a single sample in a study of CD8+ T cells in alopecia areata. Profiled with immunoSEQ multiplex PCR; TCRdb holds only in-frame clones, not every one. The table includes around 150,000 clones, 60% to 75% detected once. Sequenced material: CD4+ T cells sorted from blood, taken at week 24, from a patient treated with tofacitinib. The receptors were sampled from a human donor with alopecia areata. Each CDR3 is given with its conserved first and last residue.

CDR3 protein: CASSPTTAGNSPLHF
V gene: TRBV2
J gene: TRBJ1-6

CDR3 protein: CASSEARGGEQFF
V gene: TRBV2
J gene: TRBJ2-1

CDR3 protein: CASSSDGGNNSPLHF
V gene: TRBV5-1
J gene: TRBJ1-6

CDR3 protein: CSVGGTATRQYF
V gene: TRBV29-1
J gene: TRBJ2-7

CDR3 protein: CASSRMGQGSEKLFF
V gene: TRBV27
J gene: TRBJ1-4

CDR3 protein: CASSQDLAGYTDTQYF
V gene: TRBV4-2
J gene: TRBJ2-3

CDR3 protein: CASSQDRGMGTQYF
V gene: TRBV4-2
J gene: TRBJ2-5

CDR3 protein: CASSLDSDLKGTEAFF
V gene: TRBV5-1
J gene: TRBJ1-1

CDR3 protein: CASSQQGGDSPLHF
V gene: TRBV11-3
J gene: TRBJ1-6

CDR3 protein: CASSTGTALYEQYF
V gene: TRBV5-1
J gene: TRBJ2-7

CDR3 protein: CASSELPSQPQHF
V gene: TRBV6-1
J gene: TRBJ1-5

CDR3 protein: CASSFPGAEAFF
V gene: TRBV19
J gene: TRBJ1-1

CDR3 protein: CASSTTGGGNQPQHF
V gene: TRBV19
J gene: TRBJ1-5

CDR3 protein: CASSLGQPGTEAFF
V gene: TRBV5-1
J gene: TRBJ1-1

CDR3 protein: CASSLRGGADTQYF
V gene: TRBV5-4
J gene: TRBJ2-3

CDR3 protein: CSVEAGTRTDTQYF
V gene: TRBV29-1
J gene: TRBJ2-3

CDR3 protein: CASSPSGRTDTQYF
V gene: TRBV7-9
J gene: TRBJ2-3

CDR3 protein: CASSRSGETQYF
V gene: TRBV5-1
J gene: TRBJ2-5

CDR3 protein: CASSPGPNTEAFF
V gene: TRBV5-1
J gene: TRBJ1-1

CDR3 protein: CSVSVNRVFRTEAFF
V gene: TRBV29-1
J gene: TRBJ1-1

CDR3 protein: CASSAEGGGSSGYTF
V gene: TRBV2
J gene: TRBJ1-2

CDR3 protein: CASSPGANQPQHF
V gene: TRBV7-2
J gene: TRBJ1-5

CDR3 protein: CSVNAQGHTQYF
V gene: TRBV29-1
J gene: TRBJ2-3

CDR3 protein: CASSQDRLFYEQYF
V gene: TRBV6-1
J gene: TRBJ2-7

CDR3 protein: CASSPNRDSPLHF
V gene: TRBV5-6
J gene: TRBJ1-6

CDR3 protein: CASRPGSSYNEQFF
V gene: TRBV2
J gene: TRBJ2-1

CDR3 protein: CASTQGASGYSPLHF
V gene: TRBV2
J gene: TRBJ1-6

CDR3 protein: CASRAGQQRYEQYF
V gene: TRBV6-5
J gene: TRBJ2-7

CDR3 protein: CASSQGTSGGASETQYF
V gene: TRBV4-2
J gene: TRBJ2-5

CDR3 protein: CASRPPGLAGNEQFF
V gene: TRBV5-1
J gene: TRBJ2-1

CDR3 protein: CASTRSGRNTF
V gene: TRBV13
J gene: TRBJ1-2

CDR3 protein: CASSTGTINTEAFF
V gene: TRBV9
J gene: TRBJ1-1

CDR3 protein: CASSSNRQGANEQYF
V gene: TRBV25-1
J gene: TRBJ2-7

CDR3 protein: CASSPRENTQYF
V gene: TRBV5-6
J gene: TRBJ2-3

CDR3 protein: CAWRGTELAYTF
V gene: TRBV30
J gene: TRBJ1-2

CDR3 protein: CATSRVQAFQETQYF
V gene: TRBV15
J gene: TRBJ2-5

CDR3 protein: CASSPDPSGGAIMSNTGELFF
V gene: TRBV4-1
J gene: TRBJ2-2

CDR3 protein: CASSHPVYGYTF
V gene: TRBV4-2
J gene: TRBJ1-2

CDR3 protein: CASSLNTGAYEQYF
V gene: TRBV5-1
J gene: TRBJ2-7

CDR3 protein: CASSEEPGLREQYF
V gene: TRBV10-2
J gene: TRBJ2-7

CDR3 protein: CASSVNRGGDEQYF
V gene: TRBV6-1
J gene: TRBJ2-7

CDR3 protein: CASSVRLAGAWETQYF
V gene: TRBV14
J gene: TRBJ2-5

CDR3 protein: CASSDLQGGYEQYF
V gene: TRBV6-1
J gene: TRBJ2-7

CDR3 protein: CASSSNPRGQKETQYF
V gene: TRBV5-1
J gene: TRBJ2-5

CDR3 protein: CASSSREGASPEAFF
V gene: TRBV7-8
J gene: TRBJ1-1

CDR3 protein: CASSFVGGTGGLDGYTF
V gene: TRBV5-1
J gene: TRBJ1-2

CDR3 protein: CASSLTGTGYTF
V gene: TRBV6-6
J gene: TRBJ1-2

CDR3 protein: CASSFRSGTGTEAFF
V gene: TRBV7-9
J gene: TRBJ1-1

CDR3 protein: CASSVLTSGANVLTF
V gene: TRBV25-1
J gene: TRBJ2-6

CDR3 protein: CASREQGKNIQYF
V gene: TRBV5-1
J gene: TRBJ2-4

CDR3 protein: CAWSVDSSNQPQHF
V gene: TRBV30
J gene: TRBJ1-5